Listed here are 18 T cell receptor beta chains from one sample, sequenced in a study of blood T cell repertoires in COVID-19 (TCRdb year 2020). Receptor amplification or capture employed the immunoSEQ multiplex PCR assay. TCRdb re-hosts the immuneACCESS table, in-frame sequences only. Its copies lack some clones; in the studies checked, an unresolved V gene accounts for under half of them, and the cause for the rest is not known. For this sample there are some 250,000 clones; approximately 87% appear just once. The top ten hold about 12% of the sample. What was sequenced was peripheral blood. Receptor source: a woman younger than 45 with COVID-19, enrolled during active disease.

This sequence joins TRBV18 and TRBJ1-6; 7 bases are a match to TRBD1. Germline loops: CDR1 KGHSH, CDR2 LQKENI. This CDR3 spans 14 amino acids. The V gene end was trimmed by 8 bases and the J gene end by 5 bases; junction bases not matched to a gene: 6. The DNA for the CDR3 is TGTGCCAGCAGGCGCACAGGGGATAATTCACCCCTCCACTTT. Its protein product is CASRRTGDNSPLHF.

This clone showed up just once. J is TRBJ2-7 and V is TRBV6-5, with 8 bases aligning to TRBD1. Looked up from germline, CDR1 is MNHEY and CDR2 is SVGAGI. The trim removed 0 bases at V and 3 bases at J, leaving 4 bases unmatched. The CDR3 is 15 residues long. In DNA form, the CDR3 reads TGTGCCAGCAGTTACTCCGGGACAGGCATCTACGAGCAGTACTTC. Translated, it gives CASSYSGTGIYEQYF.

The chain joins TRBV10-1 to TRBJ2-7, with a possible D match to TRBD2 (5 bases). This CDR3 spans 13 amino acids. Deletions cut 4 bases from V and 6 bases from J, with 13 bases between. In germline, CDR1 is WNHNN, CDR2 SYGVQD (reference sequence). CDR3 sequence reads: CASSAGPSGEQYF. The DNA of the CDR3 is TGCGCCAGCAGTGCGGGCCCAAGCGGCGAGCAGTACTTC.

The chain has TRBV5-1 and TRBJ2-3; D is uncertain. Germline lookup yields CDR1 SGHRS and CDR2 YFSETQ. Trimming stripped 0 bases from V and 0 bases from J, with 5 bases between. The CDR3 extends over 14 amino acids. DNA of the CDR3: TGCGCCAGCAGCTTGGGGGCTAGCACAGATACGCAGTATTTT. This gives the protein CASSLGASTDTQYF.

This chain's CDR3 is CASSFGGNYGYTF. CDR3 in DNA: TGTGCCAGCAGCTTTGGCGGTAACTATGGCTACACCTTC. This chain joins TRBV13 and TRBJ1-2; D gene unclear. The V gene lost 3 bases and the J gene lost 1 base, with 6 bases spanning the gap. The CDR3 loop spans 13 amino acids. Germline CDR1 is PRHDT and CDR2 is FYEKMQ (reference sequence).

CDR3 amino acids: CASSQVSWAAYEQYF. CDR3 bases: TGTGCCAGCAGCCAAGTAAGTTGGGCCGCCTACGAGCAGTACTTC. This sequence joins TRBV14 and TRBJ2-7, with D hard to call. Trimming took 1 base from V and 2 from J, leaving 12 bases between them. The CDR3 contains 15 residues. Germline V CDR1 and CDR2: SGHDN, FVKESK.

V and J are TRBV6-5 and TRBJ2-2, with D possibly matching TRBD1 (5 bases). The ends were cut back, 3 bases at V and 4 bases at J, with 15 bases in the middle. This CDR3 region has 16 residues. The germline gives CDR1 MNHEY, CDR2 SVGAGI. The CDR3 region is CASSYPSGWGTGELFF. DNA for the CDR3: TGTGCCAGCAGTTATCCGTCAGGGTGGGGCACCGGGGAGCTGTTTTTT.

This chain joins TRBV11-2 and TRBJ1-2; 8 bases match TRBD1. From germline, CDR1 is SGHAT and CDR2 FQNNGV. The V gene end was trimmed by 5 bases and the J gene end by 8 bases; junction bases not matched to a gene: 16. The CDR3 loop spans 16 amino acids. CDR3 amino acids: CASSPIRGRRDSGYTF. CDR3 coding DNA: TGTGCCAGCAGCCCTATCAGGGGGCGCCGAGATAGCGGCTACACCTTC.

This clone has only a few counts. The CDR3 here is CASSPTDRANTEAFF. CDR3 coding DNA: TGTGCCAGTAGTCCAACAGACAGGGCGAACACTGAAGCTTTCTTT. The gene calls are TRBV19 and TRBJ1-1, with TRBD1 identical over 7 bases. Trimming took 5 bases from V and 1 from J; bases not matched to a gene: 7. Germline V lookup: CDR1 LNHDA, CDR2 SQIVND (reference sequence). There are 15 residues in the CDR3.

This clone was seen just once. CDR3 in DNA: TGTGCCAGTTTACAGGAAACCTATGGCTACACCTTC. Translating it yields CASLQETYGYTF. The chain is built from TRBV19 and TRBJ1-2; D may be TRBD1 (5 bases). V lost 8 bases to trimming and J lost 4 bases, with 11 bases between them. The CDR3 extends over 12 amino acids. Germline V gene lookup returns CDR1 LNHDA and CDR2 SQIVND (reference sequence).

This clone was recorded only once. This sequence joins TRBV20-1 and TRBJ1-5; D not resolved. CDR3 length: 11 residues. Germline values: CDR1 DFQATT, CDR2 SNEGSKA (reference sequence). V gave up 2 bases and J gave up 9 bases, with 8 bases separating them. For the CDR3, the DNA is TGCAGTGCTAGACCTATTATGCCCCAGCATTTT. Translation gives CSARPIMPQHF.

The rearrangement joins TRBV28 to TRBJ2-1, with a tentative D call TRBD1 (6 bases). The germline CDR1 and CDR2 sequences are MDHEN and SYDVKM. V dropped 6 bases and J dropped 3 bases, with 15 bases sitting between them. This CDR3 has 15 amino acids. The CDR3 region has the DNA TGTGCCAGCAGACAGGGACGGGGATTCTACAATGAGCAGTTCTTC. Its translation is CASRQGRGFYNEQFF.

The chain recombines TRBV6-5 with TRBJ2-5; 9 positions agree with TRBD2. The junction had 12 bases not matched to a gene; V was cut back by 6 bases and J by 7 bases. From germline, CDR1 is MNHEY and CDR2 SVGAGI. The CDR3 spans 15 residues. CDR3 nucleotides: TGTGCCAGCAGCCGGGGGACTAGCCGACGGGGGACCCAGTACTTC. As protein: CASSRGTSRRGTQYF.

This sequence joins TRBV7-6 and TRBJ2-7; 10 bases agree with TRBD1. V gave up 4 bases and J gave up 5 bases; unmatched junction bases: 5. The CDR3 covers 14 residues. Germline V gene data show CDR1 as SGHVS and CDR2 as FNYEAQ. CDR3: CASSSMDRGNEQYF. CDR3 sequence (DNA): TGTGCCAGCAGCTCGATGGACAGGGGGAACGAGCAGTACTTC.

This sequence joins TRBV7-9 and TRBJ1-1, with D possibly TRBD1 on 6 matching bases. The CDR3 is 14 residues long. The germline V gene encodes CDR1 SEHNR and CDR2 FQNEAQ (reference sequence). Between the trimmed V and J ends, which lost 5 bases and 4 bases, there was a span of 14 bases. The CDR3 sequence is CASSTGSGSTEAFF. DNA for the CDR3: TGTGCCAGCAGCACAGGGTCGGGGAGCACTGAAGCTTTCTTT.

This clone was picked up one time. The chain has TRBV3-1 (or the pseudogene TRBV3-2) and TRBJ2-3; 9 bases are a match to TRBD2. The germline V gene has CDR1 LGHDT and CDR2 YNNKEL (reference sequence). Germline trimming cut 1 base from V and 3 bases from J; bases unmatched to any gene: 5. The CDR3 loop spans 16 amino acids. CDR3 protein: CASSQVAGGWTDTQYF. The CDR3 DNA reads as TGTGCCAGCAGCCAAGTCGCGGGGGGGTGGACAGATACGCAGTATTTT.

This chain uses TRBV4-1 with TRBJ1-2, with no clear D. The CDR3 is 13 residues long. V was clipped by 0 bases and J by 8 bases, with 10 bases between them. Per germline, CDR1 MGHRA and CDR2 YSYEKL. The CDR3 nucleotides read TGCGCCAGCAGCCAAGATGAGCTTCGGGGCTACACCTTC. It translates to CASSQDELRGYTF.

This clone was detected only a few times. The gene calls are TRBV28 and TRBJ2-7; D gene unclear. This CDR3 contains 14 residues. The V end was cut by 6 bases, the J end by 7 bases, with 19 bases between. Germline lookup yields CDR1 MDHEN and CDR2 SYDVKM. CDR3 amino acids: CASRPSGDFTEQYF. In nucleotides, the CDR3 is TGTGCCAGCAGACCCTCAGGTGATTTTACGGAGCAGTACTTC.